This T cell receptor beta chain was identified in a study of cytomegalovirus exposure and HLA in healthy donors. Study observations and caveats: Rare TCR sequences dominated, though some public TCRs recurred in many donors. Later on, an analysis found that several of the most significant clusters appeared to be linked to common viral pathogens, which included parvovirus B19. For TCR beta chains, V- and J-gene trimming was later linked to a missense DCLRE1C variant.

The PCR had 60 Vbeta and 13 Jbeta primers. Sequencing used immunoSEQ multiplex PCR; TCRdb keeps in-frame clones, though not all of them. The data show roughly 98,000 clones, 65% to 85% seen once. As concerns this clone: Its antigen is unknown.

The germline V gene has CDR1 MDHEN and CDR2 SYDVKM. Germline trimming cut 2 bases from V and 5 bases from J; bases unmatched to any gene: 6. This CDR3 contains 14 residues. This receptor was identified in a female donor in good health and CMV-seropositive. The sample taken for sequencing was PBMCs. This rearrangement joins TRBV28 to TRBJ2-7; 7 positions agree with TRBD2. The CDR3 bases are TGTGCCAGCAGTTTAGGCGGGAGTGTGGACGAGCAGTACTTC. Translation gives CASSLGGSVDEQYF. The full variable domain, with the rest looked up from reference TRBV28 and TRBJ2-7, is DVKVTQSSRYLVKRTGEKVFLECVQDMDHENMFWYRQDPGLGLRLIYFSYDVKMKEKGDIPEGYSVSREKKERFSLILESASTNQTSMYLCASSLGGSVDEQYFGPGTRLTVT.